This entry is about one T cell receptor beta chain. The antigen remains undetermined. The source of the sample is a study of cytomegalovirus exposure and HLA in healthy donors. Findings of the study overall: The likely explanation for a cluster of highly shared sequence variants was sequencing artifact.

V dropped 2 bases and J dropped 2 bases, with 7 bases sitting between them. Germline CDR1 is MNHEY and CDR2 is SVGAGI. The CDR3 runs 15 residues. PCR involved 60 Vbeta and 13 Jbeta primers. Profiled with immunoSEQ multiplex PCR; TCRdb holds only in-frame clones, not every one. The sample has approximately 90,000 clones; approximately 80% are singletons. The receptor was isolated from a man in his forties or fifties in good health and CMV-seronegative. The specimen was PBMCs. The J gene is TRBJ2-6, the V gene TRBV6-5; D ambiguous. CDR3 coding DNA: TGTGCCAGCAGTTACCGCAGAACTGGGGCCAACGTCCTGACTTTC. It is translated as CASSYRRTGANVLTF.